A single sample gave rise to the 21 T cell receptor beta chains below, sequenced in a study of blood T cell repertoires in COVID-19. Clones were read by immunoSEQ multiplex PCR, and TCRdb kept only the in-frame ones, dropping some. The sample lists fewer than 85,000 clones; less than 85% were seen once. Sequenced sample: peripheral blood. All receptors derive from a human donor with acute or convalescent COVID-19. The donor label of this sample is uncertain.

This chain joins TRBV2 and TRBJ2-7; 10 bases line up with TRBD1. V was pared by 7 bases and J by 0 bases, with 6 bases of the junction left unmatched. Germline values: CDR1 SNHLY, CDR2 FYNNEI. CDR3 length: 15 residues. The CDR3 sequence: CASIGQGEPSYEQYF. The CDR3 nucleotides are TGTGCCAGCATTGGACAGGGGGAGCCCTCCTACGAGCAGTACTTC.

This chain uses TRBV7-8 with TRBJ1-5, with D maybe TRBD1 (6 bases). The CDR3 is 17 residues long. V gave up 1 base and J gave up 7 bases, with 20 bases separating them. Germline CDR1 reads SGHVS; CDR2 reads FQNEAQ. The CDR3 here is CASSLVGTTKGVQPQHF. The CDR3 bases are TGTGCCAGCAGCTTAGTGGGGACCACCAAGGGGGTACAGCCCCAGCATTTT.

The chain combines TRBV28 with TRBJ2-7, with 8 bases aligning to TRBD2. From germline, CDR1 is MDHEN and CDR2 SYDVKM. The V and J ends lost 3 bases and 6 bases, in that order; junction bases with no gene match: 7. This CDR3 spans 14 amino acids. Here the CDR3 DNA reads TGTGCCAGCAGTTTGACCGGGAGGGCTTCCGAGCAGTACTTC. Translating gives CASSLTGRASEQYF.

There are a few counts of this clone. The chain carries TRBV5-4 and TRBJ2-2; 9 bases fit TRBD1. The CDR3 spans 15 residues. Germline V lookup: CDR1 SGHNT, CDR2 YYREEE (reference sequence). Trimming took 4 bases from V and 7 from J; bases not matched to a gene: 8. The CDR3 coding sequence is TGTGCCAGCAGCCGCCGGGACAGGGAGGGCGGGGAGCTGTTTTTT. It yields the protein CASSRRDREGGELFF.

The chain couples TRBV3-1 (or the pseudogene TRBV3-2) to TRBJ1-5; perhaps TRBD1 as D (5 bases). The CDR3 is made up of 15 amino acids. CDR1 is LGHDT, CDR2 YNNKEL, per germline (reference sequence). The germline V and J ends were trimmed by 1 base and 7 bases, with 14 bases remaining between them. CDR3 region: CASSQGLTGFQPQHF. The CDR3 DNA sequence: TGTGCCAGCAGCCAAGGGCTCACAGGTTTCCAGCCCCAGCATTTT.

This clone was seen repeatedly, ten times or more. This chain links TRBV6-2 or TRBV6-3 with TRBJ1-5; D is undetermined. The CDR3 consists of 12 residues. Germline V gene sequence: CDR1 MNHEY, CDR2 SVGEGT. Trimming removed 4 bases from V and 4 bases from J, with 5 bases in between. The CDR3 reads CASSSVNQPQHF. The CDR3 bases are TGTGCCAGCAGTTCCGTTAATCAGCCCCAGCATTTT.

This clone was observed a handful of times. CDR3 DNA sequence: TGTGCCAGCAGCTTAGCGTCAGGGAGGGATCAGCCCCAGCATTTT. It codes for CASSLASGRDQPQHF. The chain joins TRBV7-8 to TRBJ1-5; a weak D match, TRBD1 (5 bases). Germline CDR1 reads SGHVS; CDR2 reads FQNEAQ. CDR3 length equals 15 residues. Trimming shortened V by 0 bases and J by 5 bases, and 11 bases separated the two germline ends.

This clone has only one observation. The rearrangement links TRBV11-3 to TRBJ2-2, with 9 bases identical to TRBD1. The CDR3 sequence is 16 residues long. The V gene's germline CDR1 is SGHNT and CDR2 YENEEA. Trimming at V came to 6 bases and at J to 2 bases, leaving 7 bases not matched to a gene. CDR3 region: CASRLGGQGNTGELFF. CDR3 bases: TGTGCCAGCAGACTTGGGGGACAGGGAAACACCGGGGAGCTGTTTTTT.

The chain is built from TRBV28 and TRBJ2-1, with a weak D call TRBD2 (5 bases). Germline V gives CDR1 MDHEN, CDR2 SYDVKM. CDR3 length: 15 residues. The germline V and J ends were trimmed by 8 bases and 1 base, with 15 bases remaining between them. CDR3 sequence reads: CASRMEGRSYNEQFF. The CDR3 DNA reads as TGTGCCAGCCGGATGGAAGGGAGATCCTACAATGAGCAGTTCTTC.

This clone rates as medium-sized. The genes are TRBV14 and TRBJ1-2, with D unresolved. This CDR3 has 15 residues. From germline, CDR1 is SGHDN and CDR2 FVKESK. V was cut by 4 bases and J by 4 bases, with 16 bases left in between. This CDR3 is CASSPSDSPLYGYTF. The CDR3 DNA sequence: TGTGCCAGCAGCCCTAGCGACTCCCCCCTCTATGGCTACACCTTC.

The V gene is TRBV18, the J gene TRBJ1-6, with D possibly TRBD1 on 6 matching bases. Trimming cost V 0 bases and J 7 bases, with 16 bases left between them. CDR3 size: 17 residues. Germline lookup yields CDR1 KGHSH and CDR2 LQKENI. In DNA form, the CDR3 reads TGTGCCAGCTCACCACCCAGGGGACAAATGGGGAATTCACCCCTCCACTTT. Protein product: CASSPPRGQMGNSPLHF.

The chain couples TRBV7-9 to TRBJ1-4; possible D gene TRBD1, 6 bases. Trimming cost V 1 base and J 10 bases, with 10 bases left between them. The CDR3 is 13 residues long. The germline CDR1 and CDR2 sequences are SEHNR and FQNEAQ (reference sequence). The CDR3 nucleotides read TGTGCCAGCAGCTTAGAGGGGGTCCCAAAACTGTTTTTT. Its translation is CASSLEGVPKLFF. The entire variable domain, with the rest obtained from reference TRBV7-9 and TRBJ1-4, is as follows: DTGVSQNPRHKITKRGQNVTFRCDPISEHNRLYWYRQTLGQGPEFLTYFQNEAQLEKSRLLSDRFSAERPKGSFSTLEIQRTEQGDSAMYLCASSLEGVPKLFFGSGTQLSVL.

The chain uses TRBV6-6 and TRBJ2-1, with 7 bases that match TRBD2. V lost 6 bases and J lost 10; bases outside the gene matches: 9. The germline V gene encodes CDR1 MNHNY and CDR2 SVGAGI (reference sequence). The CDR3 is 13 amino acids. The CDR3 spells CASSSQRELEQFF. The CDR3 DNA sequence: TGTGCCAGCAGCTCCCAGCGGGAACTCGAGCAGTTCTTC.

This clone is medium-sized by share. The chain combines TRBV11-2 with TRBJ2-2, with D possibly matching TRBD2 (5 bases). The CDR3 contains 15 residues. From germline, CDR1 is SGHAT and CDR2 FQNNGV. Trimming cost V 5 bases and J 1 base, with 11 bases left between them. The CDR3, as DNA: TGTGCCAGCAGCCCGGGGTCACAGAACACCGGGGAGCTGTTTTTT. Residues: CASSPGSQNTGELFF.

This sequence joins TRBV2 and TRBJ1-2; 8 bases are a match to TRBD1. The CDR3 contains 13 residues. The germline gives CDR1 SNHLY, CDR2 FYNNEI. V gave up 6 bases and J gave up 6 bases; unmatched junction bases: 6. The CDR3 sequence is CASRADREDGYTF. DNA of the CDR3: TGTGCCAGCAGAGCGGACAGGGAGGATGGCTACACCTTC.

This sequence joins TRBV12-1 and TRBJ2-7; the DNA was not compared with TRBD1, the D call given in the table. TRBV12-1 is listed as a pseudogene. CDR3 length: 17 amino acids. The CDR3 DNA is TGTGCCAGCAGATTTCAGACCGGGACAGGGGGCCTTTACGAGCAGTACTTC. Encoded protein: CASRFQTGTGGLYEQYF.

The chain joins TRBV3-1 (or the pseudogene TRBV3-2) to TRBJ2-1; 11 nucleotides align to TRBD2. The CDR3 runs to 16 residues. J lost 3 bases, V lost 3 bases, and 4 bases had no gene match. Germline V gene data show CDR1 as LGHDT and CDR2 as YNNKEL (reference sequence). CDR3 sequence: CASSHTGTSGYNEQFF. The CDR3, as DNA: TGTGCCAGCAGCCACACCGGGACTAGCGGCTACAATGAGCAGTTCTTC.

The chain has TRBV5-6 and TRBJ1-5; D is ambiguous. Looked up from germline, CDR1 is SGHDT and CDR2 is YYEEEE. V lost 2 bases, J lost 4 bases, and 7 bases lay in between. The CDR3 is made up of 13 amino acids. This chain's CDR3 is CASSFGPNQPQHF. CDR3 DNA sequence: TGTGCCAGCAGCTTTGGGCCTAATCAGCCCCAGCATTTT.

The sample holds one count of this clone. The chain is built from TRBV9 and TRBJ2-3; D is possibly TRBD1 (6 bases). Germline V CDR1 and CDR2: SGDLS, YYNGEE. The CDR3 is 15 amino acids. V lost 4 bases, J lost 0 bases, and 12 bases lay in between. Here the CDR3 reads CASSPRDTSTDTQYF. CDR3 sequence (DNA): TGTGCCAGCAGCCCCCGGGACACGAGCACAGATACGCAGTATTTT.

This clone has only a few counts. The gene calls are TRBV7-2 and TRBJ2-1; possibly TRBD1 for D (5 bases). V lost 3 bases to trimming and J lost 5 bases, with 11 bases between them. CDR3 length: 14 residues. In germline, CDR1 is SGHTA, CDR2 FQGNSA. The CDR3 DNA reads TGTGCCAGCAGCTTCCCAGACAGTCACAATGAGCAGTTCTTC. Its protein product is CASSFPDSHNEQFF.

This chain links TRBV6-2 or TRBV6-3 with TRBJ2-7; 7 nucleotides line up with TRBD2. Germline loops: CDR1 MNHEY, CDR2 SVGEGT. This CDR3 comprises 14 residues. Unmatched junction bases numbered 6, after V lost 3 bases and J lost 4 bases. The CDR3 protein is CASSYGLGAYEQYF. In DNA, the CDR3 is TGTGCCAGCAGTTATGGACTAGGGGCGTACGAGCAGTACTTC.